The 9 T cell receptor beta chains below were found in one sample sequenced in a study of blood T cell repertoires in COVID-19. This table comes from immunoSEQ multiplex PCR, and its TCRdb copy is limited to in-frame clones, with some not included. The repertoire consists of about 260,000 clones, with 85% to 90% occurring once and the leading ten covering less than 1.6%. Sequences were obtained from peripheral blood. Receptors were obtained from a woman aged 40 to 50 who had recovered from COVID-19.

The genes are TRBV10-3 and TRBJ2-1; D may be TRBD2 (5 bases). Germline V gene sequence: CDR1 ENHRY, CDR2 SYGVKD. Trimming cost V 9 bases and J 9 bases, with 12 bases left between them. The CDR3 loop spans 11 amino acids. The CDR3 nucleotides read TGTGCCATAAAAGAGGGCAGTGAGCAGTTCTTC. It is translated as CAIKEGSEQFF.

The V gene is TRBV5-1, the J gene TRBJ1-4; 8 nucleotides match TRBD1. Trimming took 3 bases from V and 8 from J; bases not matched to a gene: 3. Germline-derived CDR1 and CDR2 are SGHRS and YFSETQ. There are 13 residues in the CDR3. CDR3 in DNA: TGCGCCAGCAGCTCGACAGGGGACGAAAAACTGTTTTTT. Translating it yields CASSSTGDEKLFF. The complete variable domain, with remaining parts taken from reference TRBV5-1 and TRBJ1-4, reads KAGVTQTPRYLIKTRGQQVTLSCSPISGHRSVSWYQQTPGQGLQFLFEYFSETQRNKGNFPGRFSGRQFSNSRSEMNVSTLELGDSALYLCASSSTGDEKLFFGSGTQLSVL.

The chain combines TRBV3-1 (or the pseudogene TRBV3-2) with TRBJ1-3; unclear D gene. There are 13 residues in the CDR3. The V end was cut by 0 bases, the J end by 7 bases, with 7 bases between. The V gene's germline CDR1 is LGHDT and CDR2 YNNKEL (reference sequence). This chain's CDR3 is CASSQEAGNTIYF. The CDR3 DNA reads as TGTGCCAGCAGCCAAGAGGCGGGGAACACCATATATTTT.

J is TRBJ1-4 and V is TRBV11-2; 7 nucleotides line up with TRBD1. CDR1 is SGHAT and CDR2 is FQNNGV in the germline V gene. V lost 6 bases, J lost 3 bases, and 7 bases stayed unmatched. CDR3 length equals 15 residues. CDR3 sequence reads: CASSQGGLSNEKLFF. The CDR3 nucleotides are TGTGCCAGCAGTCAGGGGGGCCTCTCTAATGAAAAACTGTTTTTT.

The chain is built from TRBV2 and TRBJ1-2; 7 nucleotides match TRBD1. V lost 6 bases to trimming and J lost 1 base; unmatched junction nucleotides: 5. The CDR3 totals 14 residues. Germline V lookup: CDR1 SNHLY, CDR2 FYNNEI. The CDR3 DNA reads as TGTGCCAGCAGGGGGACAGATCTTAACTATGGCTACACCTTC. Translated, it gives CASRGTDLNYGYTF.

The chain is built from TRBV5-1 and TRBJ1-1; D unclear. This CDR3 contains 12 residues. V was trimmed by 0 bases and J by 2 bases, leaving 2 bases between them. Germline V gene sequence: CDR1 SGHRS, CDR2 YFSETQ. The CDR3 region has the DNA TGCGCCAGCAGCTTGGTAAACACTGAAGCTTTCTTT. Amino acid sequence: CASSLVNTEAFF.

The chain carries TRBV18 and TRBJ2-6; D might be TRBD1 (5 bases). The CDR3 covers 15 residues. Germline CDR1 KGHSH, CDR2 LQKENI. Trimming left V 4 bases short and J 0 bases short, with 7 bases between. Here the CDR3 reads CASSRQGSGANVLTF. Written as DNA, the CDR3 is TGTGCCAGCTCACGTCAGGGCTCTGGGGCCAACGTCCTGACTTTC.

This clone was picked up a small number of times. This chain joins TRBV6-5 and TRBJ1-2; weak D call: TRBD1 (5 bases). The CDR3 extends over 15 amino acids. Germline-derived CDR1 and CDR2 are MNHEY and SVGAGI. Trimming shortened V by 0 bases and J by 4 bases, and 12 bases separated the two germline ends. The CDR3 region is CASSYSFRGLYGYTF. The DNA of the CDR3 is TGTGCCAGCAGTTACTCTTTTCGGGGACTCTATGGCTACACCTTC.

This clone was seen once. The rearrangement uses TRBV10-3 and TRBJ1-6, with 9 positions matching TRBD1. CDR1 ENHRY and CDR2 SYGVKD come from the germline V gene. The CDR3 loop spans 18 amino acids. Trimming at V came to 2 bases and at J to 1 base, leaving 6 bases not matched to a gene. The CDR3 region has the DNA TGTGCCATCAGTGAGACGGGACAGGGAGGGTCCTATAATTCACCCCTCCACTTT. Amino acid sequence: CAISETGQGGSYNSPLHF.